These 2 T cell receptor beta chains came from one sample sequenced in a study of beta chain features in type 1 diabetes. Investigators reverse transcribed all isolated RNA, so they sequenced expressed TCRB transcripts. TCRdb's table, derived via immunoSEQ multiplex PCR, lists solely in-frame clones and lacks some. Of under 400,000 clones listed, around a fifth were seen once; the top ten hold under 0.05%. Sequenced input: naive CD4+ T cells from blood. Receptor source: a woman aged 18 to 35 in good health.

This clone was detected once. The chain employs TRBV4-1 and TRBJ2-7; tentatively, D is TRBD2 (5 bases). The CDR3 sequence is 12 residues long. V was pared by 1 base and J by 5 bases, with 6 bases between. Germline loops: CDR1 MGHRA, CDR2 YSYEKL. CDR3 amino acids: CASSQAGDEQYF. CDR3 in DNA: TGCGCCAGCAGCCAAGCCGGGGACGAGCAGTACTTC.

DNA for the CDR3: TGTGCCACCGCCAGAGGCGCGTATAATTCACCCCTCCACTTT. Residues: CATARGAYNSPLHF. V usage is TRBV15 and J usage is TRBJ1-6, with D unresolved. The CDR3 sequence is 14 residues long. The germline V and J ends were trimmed by 8 bases and 4 bases, with 12 bases remaining between them. The germline gives CDR1 LNHNV, CDR2 YYDKDF (reference sequence).